The source of this T cell receptor beta chain is a study of memory CD4+ T cells and cytomegalovirus serostatus (dated by TCRdb to the late 2010s). Background on the whole study: A total of some 35 healthy Belgian adults, of whom 9 were CMV seropositive and about 25 were CMV seronegative, were included in the cohort. CD4+ memory TCRbeta repertoires of a Belgian cohort with known cytomegalovirus serostatus were sequenced in order to replicate a published TCR-based CMV serostatus classifier. General conclusions and limits of the study: CMV serostatus prediction reached a median bootstrapped AUC of 0.95 with the original framework and about 0.91 with a US-trained random forest. The results were interpreted as suggesting that the CMV-associated TCR signature is mostly present in the CD4+ memory repertoire. Only CD4+CD45RO+ memory cells were sequenced, unlike the original study, which covered naive and memory CD4+ and CD8+ populations. The original-framework classifier achieved a median bootstrapped AUC of around 0.95 with a 95% CI of 0.76-1.00 on the Belgian cohort. Of under 200 previously reported CMV-associated TCRbeta sequences, around 67 appeared in the CD4+ memory repertoires, each in one to five individuals.

Single viable CD3+CD4+CD8-CD45RO+ cells were sorted as memory CD4+ T cells on a FACSAria II. CMV serostatus was determined with a Roche Elecsys assay detecting serum IgG against CMV pp150, pp28, p38 and p52. After thawing, total CD4+ T cells were enriched by positive selection with CD4 magnetic microbeads. The samples came from a different study that was designed specifically to examine the CD4+ T cell memory repertoire. Following standard operating procedures, peripheral blood mononuclear cells were isolated and cryopreserved, while serum was kept at -80 degrees C. The staining relied on CD3-PerCP (BW264/56), CD4-APC (RPA-T4), CD45RO-PE (UCHT1) and CD8-Pacific Orange (3B5) antibodies, and Sytox blue was used to exclude non-viable cells. The Quick-DNA Microprep Kit was used to extract genomic DNA from the sorted cells. TCRbeta DNA was amplified with the immunoSEQ hsTCRbeta kit following the manufacturer's protocol. TCRbeta libraries were sequenced on an Illumina MiSeq instrument. Per the authors' processing: Following removal of out-of-frame sequences, 2.2 million or so distinct TCRbeta sequences were retained, with an average of around 70,000 per individual. Each individual was scored by the count of 150 to 200 previously reported CMV-associated TCRbeta sequences and the total productive distinct TCRbeta count. A beta-binomial model was reimplemented in Python, and random forests from scikit-learn, run with default parameters, were trained on data from the US cohort. Classifier performance on the Belgian cohort was summarized as median AUC with percentile confidence intervals over 10,000 bootstrap iterations. TCRdb's version of the immuneACCESS table is confined to in-frame rearrangements and falls short of the full clone set. An unresolved V gene accounts for under half of the shortfall where checked; the remainder is of unknown origin. V and J calls and clone size come straight from that table; D and trimming were deduced from the DNA. The sample table shows some 67,000 clones, and 76% are seen once. About 4.5% of the sample is in the top ten clones.

On this clone itself: It lacks a known antigen. Base qualities are not provided; no much larger clone lies one nucleotide away.

Reading from cysteine to phenylalanine, the CDR3 counts 14 amino acids. Here the CDR3 DNA is all that survives: 42 bases in frame from base 1. V is reduced by 0 bases and J by 2 bases, leaving a spacing of 6 bases between them. The germline V gene specifies KGHSH as CDR1 and LQKENI as CDR2. Source material: memory CD4+ T cells from blood. The chain is encoded by TRBV18 joined to TRBJ2-3, with the D segment identity uncertain. This TCR derives from an adult in good health and CMV-seropositive. The CDR3 protein sequence reads: CASSPPVTTDTQYF. The nucleotide sequence is given as TGTGCCAGCTCACCACCGGTTACCACAGATACGCAGTATTTT.